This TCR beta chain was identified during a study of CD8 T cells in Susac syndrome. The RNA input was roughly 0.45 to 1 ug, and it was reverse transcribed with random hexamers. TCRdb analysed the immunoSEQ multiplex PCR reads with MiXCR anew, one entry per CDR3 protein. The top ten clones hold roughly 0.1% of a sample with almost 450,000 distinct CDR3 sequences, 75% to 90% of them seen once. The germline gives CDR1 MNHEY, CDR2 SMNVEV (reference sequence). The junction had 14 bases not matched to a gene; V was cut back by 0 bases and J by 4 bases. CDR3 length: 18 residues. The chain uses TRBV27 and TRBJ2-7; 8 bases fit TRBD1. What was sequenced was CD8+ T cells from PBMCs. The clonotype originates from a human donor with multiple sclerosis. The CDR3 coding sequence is TGTGCCAGCAGTTTATCGGGGTGGGCAGGGGGCGCCGGGTACGAGCAGTACTTC. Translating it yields CASSLSGWAGGAGYEQYF.